Listed below are T cell receptor beta chains from one sample, sequenced in a study of blood T cell repertoires in COVID-19. Data came from immunoSEQ multiplex PCR; TCRdb stores just in-frame clones and leaves some out. The top ten hold over 2% of the sample, which has about 120,000 clones, 60% to 85% seen once. Sequenced sample: peripheral blood. The source is a man between 65 and 79 years old with acute or convalescent COVID-19. Both conserved end residues are part of each CDR3. Fields, in order: clone size, J gene, V gene, D gene, CDR3 protein, CDR3 DNA. D genes are given only for firm matches. Clone size is stated in some rows and not others, as once, few, many or a class when expanded.

size: NA
J: TRBJ2-7
V: TRBV25-1
D: TRBD1
CDR3: CASGGTGGYEQYF
DNA: TGTGCCAGCGGTGGGACAGGGGGCTACGAGCAGTACTTC

size: NA
J: TRBJ1-2
V: TRBV11-2
D: TRBD1
CDR3: CASSLGVGQGDGYTF
DNA: TGTGCCAGCAGCTTAGGGGTTGGACAGGGTGACGGCTACACCTTC

size: NA
J: TRBJ2-1
V: TRBV7-9
D: TRBD1
CDR3: CASSPIGGTGANEQFF
DNA: TGTGCCAGCAGCCCAATCGGGGGGACAGGGGCGAATGAGCAGTTCTTC

size: NA
J: TRBJ2-3
V: TRBV11-3
D: NA
CDR3: CASSLALATDTQYF
DNA: TGTGCCAGCAGCTTAGCGCTAGCTACAGATACGCAGTATTTT

size: NA
J: TRBJ2-5
V: TRBV5-8
D: TRBD2
CDR3: CASSRPGLKETQYF
DNA: TGTGCCAGCAGCCGCCCGGGACTAAAAGAGACCCAGTACTTC

size: NA
J: TRBJ1-2
V: TRBV15
D: NA
CDR3: CATSRLDGQTTNYGYTF
DNA: TGTGCCACCAGCAGACTTGACGGACAGACGACTAACTATGGCTACACCTTC

size: NA
J: TRBJ1-2
V: TRBV7-9
D: NA
CDR3: CASSLAYSEGYTF
DNA: TGTGCCAGCAGCTTAGCGTACAGTGAGGGCTACACCTTC

size: NA
J: TRBJ1-6
V: TRBV4-3
D: TRBD1
CDR3: CASSQGSYRGNSPLHF
DNA: TGCGCCAGCAGCCAAGGATCCTACAGGGGGAATTCACCCCTCCACTTT

size: NA
J: TRBJ1-6
V: TRBV6-4
D: NA
CDR3: CASKNRTLNSPLHF
DNA: TGTGCCAGCAAAAACCGGACACTTAATTCACCCCTCCACTTT

size: NA
J: TRBJ2-2
V: TRBV9
D: TRBD1
CDR3: CASSAGTGRIGGELFF
DNA: TGTGCCAGCAGCGCCGGGACAGGCAGGATCGGCGGGGAGCTGTTTTTT

size: NA
J: TRBJ2-3
V: TRBV19
D: NA
CDR3: CASSIFAGSTDTQYF
DNA: TGTGCCAGTAGTATTTTTGCGGGCTCCACAGATACGCAGTATTTT

size: NA
J: TRBJ2-7
V: TRBV6-1
D: NA
CDR3: CASSEALGISEQYF
DNA: TGTGCCAGCAGTGAAGCCCTCGGGATTAGCGAGCAGTACTTC

size: NA
J: TRBJ1-3
V: TRBV3-1/TRBV3-2
D: NA
CDR3: CASSSGLSGNTIYF
DNA: TGTGCCAGCAGTTCCGGACTCTCTGGAAACACCATATATTTT

size: NA
J: TRBJ2-5
V: TRBV30
D: TRBD2
CDR3: CAWNGAGDRQETQYF
DNA: TGTGCCTGGAATGGAGCGGGGGACCGACAAGAGACCCAGTACTTC

size: once
J: TRBJ2-5
V: TRBV25-1
D: NA
CDR3: CASRQEGETQYF
DNA: TGTGCCAGCAGGCAGGAGGGAGAGACCCAGTACTTC

size: NA
J: TRBJ2-1
V: TRBV11-3
D: NA
CDR3: CASSLGSSGFSYNEQFF
DNA: TGTGCCAGCAGCTTAGGGAGTAGCGGATTCTCCTACAATGAGCAGTTCTTC

size: NA
J: TRBJ1-1
V: TRBV4-2
D: TRBD1
CDR3: CATSQGAHGDGAFF
DNA: TGTGCCACTTCACAGGGGGCGCATGGGGATGGAGCTTTCTTT

size: NA
J: TRBJ1-3
V: TRBV12-3/TRBV12-4
D: NA
CDR3: CASGVSSGNTIYF
DNA: TGTGCCAGCGGAGTTAGCTCTGGAAACACCATATATTTT

size: NA
J: TRBJ1-1
V: TRBV10-3
D: TRBD1
CDR3: CAISGEGAAHTEAFF
DNA: TGTGCCATCAGTGGTGAGGGGGCGGCTCACACTGAAGCTTTCTTT

size: NA
J: TRBJ1-5
V: TRBV7-2
D: NA
CDR3: CASSPRSGPGQPQHF
DNA: TGTGCCAGCAGCCCTAGGTCGGGTCCGGGTCAGCCCCAGCATTTT

size: NA
J: TRBJ1-3
V: TRBV5-6
D: NA
CDR3: CATSRGFSGNTIYF
DNA: TGTGCCACTTCCCGAGGGTTCTCTGGAAACACCATATATTTT

size: NA
J: TRBJ1-3
V: TRBV18
D: TRBD1
CDR3: CASSPVPGQGWSSGNTIYF
DNA: TGTGCCAGCTCACCCGTCCCGGGACAGGGATGGAGCTCTGGAAACACCATATATTTT

size: NA
J: TRBJ1-1
V: TRBV6-5
D: NA
CDR3: CASSYLGLKNTEAFF
DNA: TGTGCCAGCAGTTACTTGGGGCTTAAAAACACTGAAGCTTTCTTT

size: NA
J: TRBJ2-2
V: TRBV7-2
D: NA
CDR3: CASRRGPNTGELFF
DNA: TGTGCCAGCCGGCGGGGCCCGAACACCGGGGAGCTGTTTTTT

size: NA
J: TRBJ1-4
V: TRBV6-2/TRBV6-3
D: TRBD1
CDR3: CASSRTGVDEKLFF
DNA: TGTGCCAGCAGTCGGACAGGGGTAGATGAAAAACTGTTTTTT

size: NA
J: TRBJ1-1
V: TRBV24-1
D: NA
CDR3: CATRGGGARTEAFF
DNA: TGTGCCACCCGGGGTGGAGGGGCGCGCACTGAAGCTTTCTTT

size: NA
J: TRBJ2-2
V: TRBV19
D: NA
CDR3: CASRSGGGNTGELFF
DNA: TGTGCCAGTAGATCCGGGGGAGGAAACACCGGGGAGCTGTTTTTT

size: NA
J: TRBJ1-1
V: TRBV4-1
D: NA
CDR3: CASSQGAIVHEAFF
DNA: TGCGCCAGCAGCCAAGGCGCGATTGTTCACGAAGCTTTCTTT

size: once
J: TRBJ1-4
V: TRBV4-1
D: NA
CDR3: CASSQEDSYATNEKLFF
DNA: TGCGCCAGCAGCCAGGAGGACAGTTATGCAACTAATGAAAAACTGTTTTTT

size: NA
J: TRBJ2-7
V: TRBV13
D: NA
CDR3: CASSYGAVVDDEQYF
DNA: TGTGCCAGCAGCTATGGGGCCGTGGTTGACGACGAGCAGTACTTC

size: NA
J: TRBJ2-3
V: TRBV3-1/TRBV3-2
D: TRBD2
CDR3: CASSLQTSEPQDTQYF
DNA: TGTGCCAGCAGCCTACAGACTAGCGAGCCCCAAGATACGCAGTATTTT

size: NA
J: TRBJ1-2
V: TRBV4-2
D: NA
CDR3: CASSPLIGGYTF
DNA: TGTGCCAGCAGCCCATTAATCGGTGGCTACACCTTC

size: NA
J: TRBJ2-6
V: TRBV25-1
D: NA
CDR3: CASSAQGRTNVLTF
DNA: TGTGCCAGCAGTGCTCAGGGAAGGACCAACGTCCTGACTTTC

size: NA
J: TRBJ1-5
V: TRBV24-1
D: NA
CDR3: CATSAAAGPNQPQHF
DNA: TGTGCCACCAGTGCCGCCGCGGGGCCCAATCAGCCCCAGCATTTT

size: NA
J: TRBJ1-5
V: TRBV6-2/TRBV6-3
D: NA
CDR3: CASSAAWRAQPQHF
DNA: TGTGCCAGCAGCGCCGCTTGGCGGGCTCAGCCCCAGCATTTT

size: NA
J: TRBJ2-7
V: TRBV9
D: TRBD1
CDR3: CASSVGTGHGEQYF
DNA: TGTGCCAGCAGCGTAGGGACAGGGCACGGTGAGCAGTACTTC

size: NA
J: TRBJ1-2
V: TRBV7-2
D: TRBD1
CDR3: CASSSLQGNYGYTF
DNA: TGTGCCAGCAGCTCACTACAGGGGAACTATGGCTACACCTTC

size: NA
J: TRBJ2-2
V: TRBV6-5
D: TRBD2
CDR3: CASSYSWGGNTGELFF
DNA: TGTGCCAGCAGTTACTCATGGGGGGGGAACACCGGGGAGCTGTTTTTT

size: NA
J: TRBJ1-1
V: TRBV30
D: NA
CDR3: CAWRDINTEAFF
DNA: TGTGCCTGGAGGGACATAAACACTGAAGCTTTCTTT

size: NA
J: TRBJ2-1
V: TRBV29-1
D: NA
CDR3: CSVGPGNYNEQFF
DNA: TGCAGCGTAGGACCGGGGAATTACAATGAGCAGTTCTTC

size: NA
J: TRBJ1-2
V: TRBV5-1
D: TRBD1
CDR3: CASSLGDRPANYGYTF
DNA: TGCGCCAGCAGCTTGGGGGACAGGCCAGCTAACTATGGCTACACCTTC

size: few
J: TRBJ1-5
V: TRBV24-1
D: NA
CDR3: CATSGNRADQPQHF
DNA: TGTGCCACCAGTGGCAACAGGGCCGATCAGCCCCAGCATTTT

size: NA
J: TRBJ1-2
V: TRBV9
D: NA
CDR3: CASSVDPSFYGYTF
DNA: TGTGCCAGCAGCGTAGATCCCAGTTTCTATGGCTACACCTTC

size: few
J: TRBJ1-1
V: TRBV19
D: TRBD1
CDR3: CASSARDRWKAFF
DNA: TGTGCCAGTAGTGCTAGGGACAGGTGGAAAGCTTTCTTT

size: NA
J: TRBJ2-7
V: TRBV7-6
D: TRBD2
CDR3: CASSSHPTIAGGPYEQYF
DNA: TGTGCCAGCAGCTCTCACCCGACTATAGCGGGGGGGCCCTACGAGCAGTACTTC

size: NA
J: TRBJ1-2
V: TRBV12-3/TRBV12-4
D: NA
CDR3: CASSLGTVYGYTF
DNA: TGTGCCAGCAGTTTAGGGACAGTCTATGGCTACACCTTC

size: NA
J: TRBJ2-4
V: TRBV4-2
D: TRBD2
CDR3: CASSQAIGAGESYF
DNA: TGTGCCAGCAGCCAAGCTATAGGTGCGGGGGAATCATACTTC

size: NA
J: TRBJ1-5
V: TRBV4-3
D: NA
CDR3: CASSPWWAPDQPQHF
DNA: TGCGCCAGCAGCCCTTGGTGGGCGCCCGATCAGCCCCAGCATTTT

size: NA
J: TRBJ1-1
V: TRBV7-2
D: NA
CDR3: CASSSRSKRRAMNTEAFF
DNA: TGTGCCAGCAGCTCCCGATCGAAGCGGAGAGCGATGAACACTGAAGCTTTCTTT